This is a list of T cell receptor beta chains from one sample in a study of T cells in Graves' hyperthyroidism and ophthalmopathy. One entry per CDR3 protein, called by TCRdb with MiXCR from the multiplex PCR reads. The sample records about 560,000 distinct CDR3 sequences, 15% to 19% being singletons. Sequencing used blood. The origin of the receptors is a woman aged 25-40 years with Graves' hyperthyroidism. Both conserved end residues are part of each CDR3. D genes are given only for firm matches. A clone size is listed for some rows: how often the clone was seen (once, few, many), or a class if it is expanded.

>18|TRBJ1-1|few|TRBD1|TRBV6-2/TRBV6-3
TGTGCCAGCAGTTACCCAACACGACCGGGACAGCAGAACACTGAAGCTTTCTTT
CASSYPTRPGQQNTEAFF
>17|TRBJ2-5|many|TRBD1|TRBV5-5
TGTGCCAGCAGCTTGGTTTTTACAGGGGGCTTGGGAGAGACCCAGTACTTC
CASSLVFTGGLGETQYF
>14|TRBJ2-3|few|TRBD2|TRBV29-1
TGCAGCGTTGCCGGGACTAGCGTGGCAGATACGCAGTATTTT
CSVAGTSVADTQYF
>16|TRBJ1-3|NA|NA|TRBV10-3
TGTGCCATCAGTGAGTCAGGGGCTAGCTCTGGAAACACCATATATTTT
CAISESGASSGNTIYF
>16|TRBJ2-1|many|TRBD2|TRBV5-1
TGCGCCAGCAGCCCCGTTGAGGGCGGGAGACTTCGTGAGCAGTTCTTC
CASSPVEGGRLREQFF
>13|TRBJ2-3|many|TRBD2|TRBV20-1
TGCAGTGTCAGGACTAGCGGCACAGATACGCAGTATTTT
CSVRTSGTDTQYF
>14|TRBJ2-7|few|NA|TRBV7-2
TGTGCCAGCAGCTTATGGGAGGGGGATTACGAGCAGTACTTC
CASSLWEGDYEQYF
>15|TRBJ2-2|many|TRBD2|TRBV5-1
TGCGCCAGCAGCTTAGCCACTAGCGGCTCCGGGGAGCTGTTTTTT
CASSLATSGSGELFF
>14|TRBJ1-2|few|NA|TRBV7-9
TGTGCCAGCAGCCGCCCCGAACCCAACTATGGCCACACCTTC
CASSRPEPNYGHTF
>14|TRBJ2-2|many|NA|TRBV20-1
TGCAGTGCTAGGGCTAGGTCGAACACCGGGGAGCTGTTTTTT
CSARARSNTGELFF
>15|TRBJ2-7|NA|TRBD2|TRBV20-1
TGCAGTGCTAGAGCGAGCGGGGCCTACTCCTACGAGCAGTACTTC
CSARASGAYSYEQYF
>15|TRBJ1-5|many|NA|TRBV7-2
TGTGCCAGCAGCTTAGTGGGGGATAGCAATCAGCCCCAGCATTTT
CASSLVGDSNQPQHF
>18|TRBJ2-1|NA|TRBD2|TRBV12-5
TGTGCTAGTGGTTTGGACAAGGGCGGACTAGCGGGAGTGAATGAGCAGTTCTTC
CASGLDKGGLAGVNEQFF
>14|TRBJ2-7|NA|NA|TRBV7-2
TGTGCCAGCAGGTCAGGGGGGGGAGCCTACGAGCAGTACTTC
CASRSGGGAYEQYF
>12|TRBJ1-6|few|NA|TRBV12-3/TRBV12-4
TGTGCCAGCAGTTCTCTTAATTCACCCCTCCACTTT
CASSSLNSPLHF
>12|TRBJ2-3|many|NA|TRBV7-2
TGTGCCAGCAGCTTAGTCCCAGATACGCAGTATTTT
CASSLVPDTQYF
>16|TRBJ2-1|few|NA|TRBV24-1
TGTGCCACCAGTGAGGCCGGGAGCCGGGGCTACAATGAGCAGTTCTTC
CATSEAGSRGYNEQFF
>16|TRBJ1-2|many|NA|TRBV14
TGTGCCAGCAGCCCTCGGGCCGGCGGACTGAACTATGGCTACACCTTC
CASSPRAGGLNYGYTF
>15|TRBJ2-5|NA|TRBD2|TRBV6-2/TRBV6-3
TGTGCCAGCAGTAAGCGGGAGGTCCACCAAGAGACCCAGTACTTC
CASSKREVHQETQYF
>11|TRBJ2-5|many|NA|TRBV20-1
TGCAGTGCCTTGGACCGTGAGACCCAGTACTTC
CSALDRETQYF
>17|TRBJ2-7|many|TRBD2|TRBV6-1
TGTGCCAGCAGTCGGGGGACTAGCGGGAGTGGGGACTACGAGCAGTACTTC
CASSRGTSGSGDYEQYF
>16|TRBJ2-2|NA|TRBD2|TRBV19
TGTGCCAGTAAGGCTAGCGGGAGTTTTTCACCCGGGGAGCTGTTTTTT
CASKASGSFSPGELFF
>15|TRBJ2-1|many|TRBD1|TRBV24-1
TGTGCCACCAAGGCCGCCGGGACAGGAGACAATGAGCAGTTCTTC
CATKAAGTGDNEQFF
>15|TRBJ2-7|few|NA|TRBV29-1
TGCAGCGTTGAAACCGGGGGTCAGGGCTCCTACGAGCAGTACTTC
CSVETGGQGSYEQYF
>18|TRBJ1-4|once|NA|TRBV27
TGTGCCAGCAGTTACCCCCCTAAGTCTACAGCGGTTAATGAAAAACTGTTTTTT
CASSYPPKSTAVNEKLFF
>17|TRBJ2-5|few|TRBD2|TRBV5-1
TGCGCCAGCAGCTTGGGGGGGACTAGCGGGCCACAAGAGACCCAGTACTTC
CASSLGGTSGPQETQYF
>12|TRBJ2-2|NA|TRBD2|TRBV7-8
TGTGCCAGCAGCTTTGTGCGGGGACTACTGTTTTTT
CASSFVRGLLFF
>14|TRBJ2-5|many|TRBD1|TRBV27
TGTGCCAGCAGTTTGGACAGGGGCGAAGAGACCCAGTACTTC
CASSLDRGEETQYF
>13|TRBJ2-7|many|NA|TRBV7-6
TGTGCCAGCAGCCCTATGGCGGGTTACGAGCAGTACTTC
CASSPMAGYEQYF
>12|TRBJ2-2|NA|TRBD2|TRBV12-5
TGTGCTAGCGCTAGCGGAACCGGGGAGCTGTTTTTT
CASASGTGELFF
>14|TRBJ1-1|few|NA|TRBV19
TGTGCCAGTAGTCGTTCGGGAATGAACACTGAAGCTTTCTTT
CASSRSGMNTEAFF
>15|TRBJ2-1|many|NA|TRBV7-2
TGTGCCAGCAGCTTGGGGACCGCGAATTACAATGAGCAGTTCTTC
CASSLGTANYNEQFF
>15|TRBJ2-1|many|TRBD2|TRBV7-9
TGTGCCAGCAGCTCCGACGGGGGGAGCGGTAATGAGCAGTTCTTC
CASSSDGGSGNEQFF
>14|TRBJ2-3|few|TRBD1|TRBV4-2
TGTGCCAGCAGCCGGGACAGGGACACAGATACGCAGTATTTT
CASSRDRDTDTQYF
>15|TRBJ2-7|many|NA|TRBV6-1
TGTGCCAGCAGTGAGAACAGGGCCGCAGGGTACGAGCAGTACTTC
CASSENRAAGYEQYF
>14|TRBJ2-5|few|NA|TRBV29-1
TGCAGCGTTGAATGGGTTTCGGGAGAGGAGACCCAGTACTTC
CSVEWVSGEETQYF
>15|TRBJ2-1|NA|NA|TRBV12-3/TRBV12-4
TGTGCCAGCAGTCAGACCGTAGGACCCTACAATGAGCAGTTCTTC
CASSQTVGPYNEQFF
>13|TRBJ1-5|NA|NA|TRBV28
TGTGCCAGCACCCTCGTAGGGCAGGAGCCCCAGCATTTT
CASTLVGQEPQHF
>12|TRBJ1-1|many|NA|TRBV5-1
TGCGCCAGCAGCGGACTTGACACTGAAGCTTTCTTT
CASSGLDTEAFF
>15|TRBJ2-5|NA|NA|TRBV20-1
TGCAGTGCCTTCCCGGGCGGAGTGTACCAAGAGACCCAGTACTTC
CSAFPGGVYQETQYF
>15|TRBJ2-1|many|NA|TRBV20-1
TGCAGTGCTAGAGAAGAGCGGGTCTCCTACAATGAGCAGTTCTTC
CSAREERVSYNEQFF
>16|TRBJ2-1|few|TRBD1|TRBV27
TGTGCCAGCATCGGACCCGGGACAGGGGGTTACAATGAGCAGTTCTTC
CASIGPGTGGYNEQFF
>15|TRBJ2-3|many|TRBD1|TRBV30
TGTGCCTGGAGTGTAGGTGACAGGGAGACAGATACGCAGTATTTT
CAWSVGDRETDTQYF
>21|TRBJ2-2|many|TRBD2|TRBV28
TGTGCCAGCCAAACGCGTGAAACTAGCGGGAGAGGAGGGGAGAACACCGGGGAGCTGTTTTTT
CASQTRETSGRGGENTGELFF
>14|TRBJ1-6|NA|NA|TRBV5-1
TGCGCCAGCAGCTTGGGTCAGTTTAATTCACCCCTCCACTTT
CASSLGQFNSPLHF
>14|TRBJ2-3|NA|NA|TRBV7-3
TGTGCCAGCAGCACCCACGGGGCGGGGGATACGCAGTATTTT
CASSTHGAGDTQYF
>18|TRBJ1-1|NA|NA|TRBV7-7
TGTGCCAGCAGCTTAGAATTGTCGGGCAAACAAGCGAGGACTGAAGCTTTCTTT
CASSLELSGKQARTEAFF
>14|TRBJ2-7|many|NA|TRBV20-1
TGCAGTGCTAGAGATCGGACGGGAGCACGTGAGCAGTACTTC
CSARDRTGAREQYF
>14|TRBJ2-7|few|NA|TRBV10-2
TGCGCCAGCAGTGAGTCATTGGACTTCGGCGAGCAGTACTTC
CASSESLDFGEQYF
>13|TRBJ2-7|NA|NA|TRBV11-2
TGTGCCAGCAGACAGTCCGTCACCTACGAGCAGTACTTC
CASRQSVTYEQYF
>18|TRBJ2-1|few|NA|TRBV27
TGTGCCAGCAGTATCGCGGGAGCGGGACATCGGAGGATCTATGAGCAGTTCTTC
CASSIAGAGHRRIYEQFF